One sample yielded the 22 T cell receptor beta chains listed below, sequenced in a study of T cell changes during pregnancy in multiple sclerosis. TCRdb's copy holds only in-frame clones and misses some; the assay was immunoSEQ multiplex PCR. The sample lists tens of thousands of clones; around nine tenths were seen once. The starting material was CD8+ T cells from peripheral blood mononuclear cells, obtained before pregnancy. These receptors were taken from a female donor with multiple sclerosis, enrolled in a pregnancy study.

The rearrangement joins TRBV7-7 to TRBJ2-1; 13 bases fit TRBD2. The CDR3 contains 17 residues. The J segment lost 5 bases and the V segment lost 5 bases, leaving 9 bases of the junction unmatched. Germline lookup yields CDR1 SSHAT and CDR2 FNYEAQ (reference sequence). The CDR3 loop is CASSIGPGTSGNNEQFF. For the CDR3, the DNA is TGTGCCAGCAGCATTGGGCCCGGGACTAGCGGGAACAATGAGCAGTTCTTC.

The chain couples TRBV7-3 to TRBJ1-2; 10 nucleotides match TRBD1. The CDR3 spans 16 residues. Germline trimming cut 5 bases from V and 6 bases from J; bases unmatched to any gene: 12. Germline V lookup: CDR1 SGHTA, CDR2 FQGTGA. DNA of the CDR3: TGTGCCAGCAGCCAATGGGGGACAGGGGTAGTGGATGGCTACACCTTC. Its translation: CASSQWGTGVVDGYTF. Looking up the rest from reference TRBV7-3 and TRBJ1-2 gives the full variable domain: GAGVSQTPSNKVTEKGKYVELRCDPISGHTALYWYRQSLGQGPEFLIYFQGTGAADDSGLPNDRFFAVRPEGSVSTLKIQRTERGDSAVYLCASSQWGTGVVDGYTFGSGTRLTVV.

The V call is TRBV19, the J call TRBJ1-2, with D possibly being TRBD1 (5 bases). The CDR3 consists of 14 residues. V was shortened by 6 bases and J by 4 bases, with 15 bases between the two germline ends. Germline V gene sequence: CDR1 LNHDA, CDR2 SQIVND (reference sequence). The CDR3 spells CASRLAGEAYGYTF. The CDR3 coding sequence is TGTGCCAGTAGGTTGGCGGGGGAGGCCTATGGCTACACCTTC.

This chain uses TRBV11-2 with TRBJ2-1, with 8 bases fitting TRBD2. V lost 6 bases to trimming and J lost 9 bases; unmatched junction nucleotides: 7. The length of the CDR3 is 13 residues. Germline V CDR1 and CDR2: SGHAT, FQNNGV. The CDR3 region has the DNA TGTGCCAGCAGTCGGACTAGCCTAGGTGAGCAGTTCTTC. Amino acids: CASSRTSLGEQFF.

This CDR3 reads CASSYFGGLGNEQFF. DNA of the CDR3: TGTGCCAGCAGTTACTTCGGGGGGCTCGGCAATGAGCAGTTCTTC. The rearrangement links TRBV6-5 to TRBJ2-1; D perhaps matches TRBD2 (7 bases). CDR3 length: 15 residues. From germline, CDR1 is MNHEY and CDR2 SVGAGI. Deletions cut 1 base from V and 6 bases from J, with 13 bases between.

CDR3 region: CASSFGAPKGFPYEQYF. The DNA of the CDR3 is TGCGCCAGCAGCTTTGGAGCGCCCAAAGGCTTTCCCTACGAGCAGTACTTC. This sequence joins TRBV5-1 and TRBJ2-7; no clear D. Germline V gives CDR1 SGHRS, CDR2 YFSETQ. V lost 2 bases and J lost 2, with 20 bases in between. This CDR3 region has 17 residues.

This clone was detected only once. The gene calls are TRBV13 and TRBJ1-5; D is ambiguous. This CDR3 contains 13 residues. The ends were cut back, 4 bases at V and 9 bases at J, with 13 bases in the middle. Germline V gene sequence: CDR1 PRHDT, CDR2 FYEKMQ (reference sequence). The chain's CDR3 is CASSSGPNGPQHF. CDR3 nucleotides: TGTGCCAGCAGCTCTGGGCCAAACGGGCCCCAGCATTTT.

The rearrangement joins TRBV7-9 to TRBJ2-2; 8 bases are a match to TRBD1. CDR1 is SEHNR and CDR2 is FQNEAQ in the germline V gene (reference sequence). Losses at the gene ends were 5 bases for V and 1 base for J; bases not matched to a gene: 9. This CDR3 has 17 residues. CDR3 in amino acids: CASSDDPGQENTGELFF. The CDR3 nucleotides are TGTGCCAGCAGCGATGACCCGGGACAGGAGAACACCGGGGAGCTGTTTTTT.

This clone was detected once. The chain uses TRBV10-1 and TRBJ2-7, with 8 nucleotides matching TRBD2. CDR1 and CDR2 from the germline V gene are WNHNN and SYGVQD (reference sequence). The V and J ends lost 5 bases and 6 bases, in that order; junction bases with no gene match: 9. The length of the CDR3 is 14 residues. Here the CDR3 reads CASSPRASGREQYF. The CDR3 DNA reads TGCGCCAGCAGTCCACGGGCTAGCGGGCGCGAGCAGTACTTC.

This clone was seen only once. V and J are TRBV4-1 and TRBJ1-3, with D perhaps matching TRBD1 (6 bases). This CDR3 is built from 15 residues. Germline assignment: CDR1 MGHRA and CDR2 YSYEKL. V lost 0 bases and J 4 bases, leaving 10 bases between the germline ends. The CDR3 nucleotides read TGCGCCAGCAGCCAAGATCGACAGGTCGGAAACACCATATATTTT. It translates to CASSQDRQVGNTIYF.

The chain carries TRBV6-5 and TRBJ1-2; 9 nucleotides match TRBD1. Germline assignment: CDR1 MNHEY and CDR2 SVGAGI. V was pared by 0 bases and J by 3 bases, with 2 bases of the junction left unmatched. The CDR3 is 15 residues long. CDR3 in amino acids: CASSYSTGGHYGYTF. Here the CDR3 DNA reads TGTGCCAGCAGTTACTCGACAGGGGGTCACTATGGCTACACCTTC.

The V and J genes are TRBV7-9 and TRBJ1-1; 7 nucleotides match TRBD1. Germline V gene sequence: CDR1 SEHNR, CDR2 FQNEAQ (reference sequence). This CDR3 has 16 residues. J was trimmed by 0 bases and V by 5 bases; bases with no gene match: 9. The CDR3 loop is CASSPPQTGMNTEAFF. The CDR3 region has the DNA TGTGCCAGCAGCCCGCCCCAGACAGGGATGAACACTGAAGCTTTCTTT.

V and J are TRBV27 and TRBJ2-7; D call uncertain. Trimming pared 6 bases from V and 0 bases from J, leaving 12 bases between. This CDR3 is 14 amino acids long. The germline CDR1 and CDR2 sequences are MNHEY and SMNVEV (reference sequence). CDR3 in DNA: TGTGCCAGCAGCTATCGCTCCCCCTCCTACGAGCAGTACTTC. Translation: CASSYRSPSYEQYF.

The rearrangement links TRBV7-3 to TRBJ2-1; 8 nucleotides align to TRBD2. Germline trimming cut 5 bases from V and 0 bases from J; bases unmatched to any gene: 9. The CDR3 covers 17 residues. Germline lookup yields CDR1 SGHTA and CDR2 FQGTGA. DNA of the CDR3: TGTGCCAGCAGCCCCTCCGGACTAGCTCACTCCTACAATGAGCAGTTCTTC. Amino acids: CASSPSGLAHSYNEQFF.

V and J are TRBV6-1 and TRBJ2-1, with 8 bases fitting TRBD2. Trimming cost V 2 bases and J 4 bases; bases outside gene matches: 10. This CDR3 has 17 residues. Germline assignment: CDR1 MNHNS and CDR2 SASEGT. The CDR3 DNA reads TGTGCCAGCAGTGAAAACTCATTAGCGGGGATATACAATGAGCAGTTCTTC. Protein sequence: CASSENSLAGIYNEQFF.

This rearrangement joins TRBV5-6 to TRBJ2-5, with 10 bases aligning to TRBD2. Looked up from germline, CDR1 is SGHDT and CDR2 is YYEEEE. The V segment lost 3 bases and the J segment 2 bases; nucleotides outside the gene matches: 7. The CDR3 has 16 amino acids. CDR3 DNA sequence: TGTGCCAGCAGCTATCTTAGCGGGAGGAAACAAGAGACCCAGTACTTC. This sequence encodes CASSYLSGRKQETQYF.

This clone was seen only once. The chain is built from TRBV19 and TRBJ2-5; D gene unclear. The V end was cut by 3 bases, the J end by 1 base, with 9 bases between. Germline lookup yields CDR1 LNHDA and CDR2 SQIVND (reference sequence). This CDR3 is built from 14 residues. CDR3 in amino acids: CASSIPGLQETQYF. The CDR3 DNA follows: TGTGCCAGTAGTATCCCAGGTCTCCAAGAGACCCAGTACTTC.

The CDR3: CASSIGANSYNEQFF. Here the CDR3 DNA reads TGTGCCAGTAGTATAGGTGCGAACTCCTACAATGAGCAGTTCTTC. The chain recombines TRBV19 with TRBJ2-1; D uncertain. The germline gives CDR1 LNHDA, CDR2 SQIVND (reference sequence). The CDR3 loop spans 15 amino acids. Between the trimmed V and J ends, which lost 1 base and 0 bases, there was a span of 7 bases.

The DNA for the CDR3 is TGTGCCAGCAGCCCTAGTTGGAGCACTGAAGCTTTCTTT. Its translation is CASSPSWSTEAFF. The chain links TRBV11-2 to TRBJ1-1; D call uncertain. The CDR3 is 13 amino acids. The V end lost 5 bases, the J end lost 4 bases, and 11 bases lay between the germline ends. Germline loops: CDR1 SGHAT, CDR2 FQNNGV.

This clone was counted once. The chain employs TRBV6-5 and TRBJ1-1; TRBD1 matches at 8 bases. After removal of 6 bases from V and 1 base from J, the junction contained 7 bases not matched to a gene. Germline values: CDR1 MNHEY, CDR2 SVGAGI. This CDR3 region has 15 residues. The CDR3 spells CASRVTRGRNTEAFF. The CDR3 DNA reads as TGTGCCAGCAGAGTAACCAGGGGGCGGAACACTGAAGCTTTCTTT.

The chain is built from TRBV19 and TRBJ1-5; TRBD1 matches at 8 bases. V was clipped by 5 bases and J by 7 bases; unmatched bases: 7. The CDR3 contains 14 residues. CDR1 and CDR2 from the germline V gene are LNHDA and SQIVND (reference sequence). CDR3 residues: CASSPGGAWQPQHF. In nucleotides, the CDR3 is TGTGCCAGTAGTCCAGGGGGCGCATGGCAGCCCCAGCATTTT.

The V and J genes are TRBV5-1 and TRBJ1-1; 8 positions match TRBD1. The CDR3 has 15 residues. V shed 2 bases, J shed 5 bases, and the junction held 8 bases outside the gene matches. Germline V gene lookup returns CDR1 SGHRS and CDR2 YFSETQ. The CDR3 nucleotides read TGCGCCAGCAGCTTCCAGGGGGCCGGAGGTACTGAAGCTTTCTTT. It codes for CASSFQGAGGTEAFF.